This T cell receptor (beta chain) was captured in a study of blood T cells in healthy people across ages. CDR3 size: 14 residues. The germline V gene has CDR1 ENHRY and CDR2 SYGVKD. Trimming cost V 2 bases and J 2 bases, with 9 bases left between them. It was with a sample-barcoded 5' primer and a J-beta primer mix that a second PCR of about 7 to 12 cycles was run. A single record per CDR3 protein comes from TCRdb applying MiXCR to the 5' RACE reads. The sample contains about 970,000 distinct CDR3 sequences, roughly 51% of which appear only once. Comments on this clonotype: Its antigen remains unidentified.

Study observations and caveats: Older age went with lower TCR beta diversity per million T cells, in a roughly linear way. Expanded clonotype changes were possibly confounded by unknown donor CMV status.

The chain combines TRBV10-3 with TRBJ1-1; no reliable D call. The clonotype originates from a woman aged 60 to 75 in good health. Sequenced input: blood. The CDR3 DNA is TGTGCCATCAGTGAGGTACAGAAAAACACTGAAGCTTTCTTT. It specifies CAISEVQKNTEAFF.